This T cell receptor beta chain originates from a study of CD8+CD57+ T cells in acquired aplastic anemia. In the study overall: Sorted CD4+ and CD8+ cells yielded DNA averaging about 2.9 ug. The study, taken as a whole, reports: Comparison of patients with controls identified almost 30 shared CD8+ CDR3 sequences.

Note on this clonotype: The antigen is not known.

Genomic DNA served as template for TCR beta VDJ and CDR3 profiling. From the reads, TCRdb called clonotypes with MiXCR, one entry per CDR3 protein. The sample has fewer than 250,000 distinct CDR3 sequences, less than 65% seen once; the top ten hold 16%. Sequenced sample: sorted CD4+, CD8+, or CD8+CD57+ T cells (not recorded which) from PBMCs. This TCR was recovered from a human donor in good health, serving as a control.

The DNA of the CDR3 is TGTGCCAGTAGTTACGACAGGGGAAATGGGGCAGCTAACTATGGCTACACCTTC. Protein sequence: CASSYDRGNGAANYGYTF. V is TRBV19 and J is TRBJ1-2; TRBD1 matches at 8 bases. The germline CDR1 and CDR2 sequences are LNHDA and SQIVND (reference sequence). With 5 bases clipped from V and 0 bases from J, the junction kept 14 bases outside the gene matches. CDR3 size: 18 residues.